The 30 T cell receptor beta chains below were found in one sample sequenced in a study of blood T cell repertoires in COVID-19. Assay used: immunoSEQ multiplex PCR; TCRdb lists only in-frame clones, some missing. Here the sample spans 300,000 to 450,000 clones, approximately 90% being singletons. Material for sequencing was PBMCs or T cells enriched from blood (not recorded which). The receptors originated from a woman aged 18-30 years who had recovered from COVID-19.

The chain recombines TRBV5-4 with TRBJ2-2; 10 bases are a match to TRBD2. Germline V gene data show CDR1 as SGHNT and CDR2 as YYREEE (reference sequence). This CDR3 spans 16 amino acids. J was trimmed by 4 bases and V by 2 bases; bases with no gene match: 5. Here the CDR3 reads CASSLQSGGATGELFF. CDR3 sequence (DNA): TGTGCCAGCAGCTTACAAAGCGGGGGGGCCACCGGGGAGCTGTTTTTT.

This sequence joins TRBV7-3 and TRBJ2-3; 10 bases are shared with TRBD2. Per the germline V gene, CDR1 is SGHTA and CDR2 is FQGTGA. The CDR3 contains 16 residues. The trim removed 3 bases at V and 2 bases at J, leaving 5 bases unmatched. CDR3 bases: TGTGCCAGCAGCTTCGGGCTAGCGGGGGTCACAGATACGCAGTATTTT. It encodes CASSFGLAGVTDTQYF.

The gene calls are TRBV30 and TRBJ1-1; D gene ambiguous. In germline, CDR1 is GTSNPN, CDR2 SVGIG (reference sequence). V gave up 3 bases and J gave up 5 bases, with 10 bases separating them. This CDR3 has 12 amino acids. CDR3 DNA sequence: TGTGCCTGGAGCATCACGGGGACTGAAGCTTTCTTT. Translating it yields CAWSITGTEAFF.

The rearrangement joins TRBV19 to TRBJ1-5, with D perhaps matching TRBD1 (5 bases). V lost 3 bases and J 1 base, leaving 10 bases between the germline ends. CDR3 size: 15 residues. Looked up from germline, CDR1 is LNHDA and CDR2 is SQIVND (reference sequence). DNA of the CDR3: TGTGCCAGTAGTATGTCAGGGAAAAGCAATCAGCCCCAGCATTTT. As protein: CASSMSGKSNQPQHF.

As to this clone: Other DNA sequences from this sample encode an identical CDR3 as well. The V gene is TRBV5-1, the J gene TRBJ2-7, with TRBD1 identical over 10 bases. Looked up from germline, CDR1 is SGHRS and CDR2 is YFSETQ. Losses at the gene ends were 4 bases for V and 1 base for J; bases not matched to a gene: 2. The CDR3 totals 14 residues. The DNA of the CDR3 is TGCGCCAGCAGCCCGGGACAGGGGTCCTACGAGCAGTACTTC. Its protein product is CASSPGQGSYEQYF. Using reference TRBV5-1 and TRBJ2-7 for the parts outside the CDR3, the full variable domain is KAGVTQTPRYLIKTRGQQVTLSCSPISGHRSVSWYQQTPGQGLQFLFEYFSETQRNKGNFPGRFSGRQFSNSRSEMNVSTLELGDSALYLCASSPGQGSYEQYFGPGTRLTVT.

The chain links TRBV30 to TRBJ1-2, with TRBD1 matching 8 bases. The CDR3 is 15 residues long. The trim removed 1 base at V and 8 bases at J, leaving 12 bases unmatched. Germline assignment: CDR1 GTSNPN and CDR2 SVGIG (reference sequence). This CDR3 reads CAWSAPGGAFWGYTF. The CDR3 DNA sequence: TGTGCCTGGAGTGCCCCAGGGGGCGCTTTCTGGGGCTACACCTTC.

Written as DNA, the CDR3 is TGTGCCAGCAGCTTGGGATACAGGGTCGGGACCGGGGAGCTGTTTTTT. This sequence encodes CASSLGYRVGTGELFF. The chain has TRBV7-9 and TRBJ2-2; weak D call: TRBD1 (6 bases). The length of the CDR3 is 16 residues. Between the trimmed V and J ends, which lost 3 bases and 5 bases, there was a span of 16 bases. Germline V gives CDR1 SEHNR, CDR2 FQNEAQ (reference sequence). Full variable domain (rest looked up from reference TRBV7-9 and TRBJ2-2): DTGVSQNPRHKITKRGQNVTFRCDPISEHNRLYWYRQTLGQGPEFLTYFQNEAQLEKSRLLSDRFSAERPKGSFSTLEIQRTEQGDSAMYLCASSLGYRVGTGELFFGEGSRLTVL.

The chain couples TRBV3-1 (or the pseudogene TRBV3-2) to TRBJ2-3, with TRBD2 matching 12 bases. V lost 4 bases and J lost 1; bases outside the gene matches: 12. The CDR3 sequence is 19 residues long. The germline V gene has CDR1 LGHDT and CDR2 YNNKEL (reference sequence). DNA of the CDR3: TGTGCCAGCAGCCTACTTACTAGCGGGGGGCCCACTGGCACAGATACGCAGTATTTT. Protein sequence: CASSLLTSGGPTGTDTQYF.

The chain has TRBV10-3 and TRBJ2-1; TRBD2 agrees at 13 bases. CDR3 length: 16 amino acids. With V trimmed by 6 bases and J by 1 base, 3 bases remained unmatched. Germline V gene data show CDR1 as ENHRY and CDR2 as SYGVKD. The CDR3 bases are TGTGCCATCAGGCTGACTAGCGGGGGGTCCTACAATGAGCAGTTCTTC. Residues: CAIRLTSGGSYNEQFF.

CDR3 loop: CASSPPGTGSPGELFF. CDR3 DNA: TGTGCCAGCAGCCCCCCCGGGACAGGGAGTCCCGGGGAGCTGTTTTTT. The chain links TRBV13 to TRBJ2-2; 9 positions agree with TRBD1. After removal of 5 bases from V and 6 bases from J, the junction contained 10 bases not matched to a gene. The CDR3 is 16 residues long. Germline CDR1 reads PRHDT; CDR2 reads FYEKMQ (reference sequence).

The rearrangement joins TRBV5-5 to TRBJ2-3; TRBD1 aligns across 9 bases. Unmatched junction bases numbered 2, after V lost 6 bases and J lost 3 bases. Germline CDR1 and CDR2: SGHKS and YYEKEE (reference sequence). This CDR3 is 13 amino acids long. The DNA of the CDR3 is TGTGCCAGCAAGGGACAGGGAACAGATACGCAGTATTTT. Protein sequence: CASKGQGTDTQYF.

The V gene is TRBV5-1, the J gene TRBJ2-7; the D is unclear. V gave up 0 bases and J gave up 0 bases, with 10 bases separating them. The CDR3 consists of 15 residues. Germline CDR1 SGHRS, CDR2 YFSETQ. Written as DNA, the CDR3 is TGCGCCAGCAGCTTGGAGGAGAACTACTCCTACGAGCAGTACTTC. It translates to CASSLEENYSYEQYF.

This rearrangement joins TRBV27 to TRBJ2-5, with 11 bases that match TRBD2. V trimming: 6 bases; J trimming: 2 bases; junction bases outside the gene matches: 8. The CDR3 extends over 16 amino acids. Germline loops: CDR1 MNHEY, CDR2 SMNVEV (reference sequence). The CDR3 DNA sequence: TGTGCCAGCAGGGCCGAACTAGCGGGGGAACAAGAGACCCAGTACTTC. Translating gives CASRAELAGEQETQYF.

CDR3 nucleotides: TGTGCCAGCAGGATAGCGGGGGCTGGGCACAATGAGCAGTTCTTC. Its translation: CASRIAGAGHNEQFF. The V gene is TRBV27, the J gene TRBJ2-1; 9 bases map to TRBD2. The CDR3 runs to 15 residues. Germline V lookup: CDR1 MNHEY, CDR2 SMNVEV (reference sequence). Trimming at V came to 6 bases and at J to 5 bases, leaving 8 bases not matched to a gene.

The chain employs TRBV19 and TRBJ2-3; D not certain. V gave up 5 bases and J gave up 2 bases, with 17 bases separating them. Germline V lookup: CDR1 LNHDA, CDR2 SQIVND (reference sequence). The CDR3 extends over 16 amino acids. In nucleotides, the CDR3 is TGTGCCAGTAGTGGTACAGTCTTCAGTTCCACAGATACGCAGTATTTT. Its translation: CASSGTVFSSTDTQYF.

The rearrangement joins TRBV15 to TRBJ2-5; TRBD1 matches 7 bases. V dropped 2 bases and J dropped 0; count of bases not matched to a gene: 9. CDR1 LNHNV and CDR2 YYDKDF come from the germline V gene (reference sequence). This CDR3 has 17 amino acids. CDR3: CATSRRRDRRYQETQYF. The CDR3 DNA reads TGTGCCACCAGCAGAAGAAGGGACAGAAGGTACCAAGAGACCCAGTACTTC.

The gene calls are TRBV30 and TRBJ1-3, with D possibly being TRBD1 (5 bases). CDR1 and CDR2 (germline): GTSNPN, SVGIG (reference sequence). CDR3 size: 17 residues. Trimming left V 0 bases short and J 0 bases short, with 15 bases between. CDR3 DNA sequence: TGTGCCTGGAGTGTAATCCAGCAGGGATTCTCTGGAAACACCATATATTTT. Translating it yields CAWSVIQQGFSGNTIYF. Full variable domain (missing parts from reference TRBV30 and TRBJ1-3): SQTIHQWPATLVQPVGSPLSLECTVEGTSNPNLYWYRQAAGRGLQLLFYSVGIGQISSEVPQNLSASRPQDRQFILSSKKLLLSDSGFYLCAWSVIQQGFSGNTIYFGEGSWLTVV.

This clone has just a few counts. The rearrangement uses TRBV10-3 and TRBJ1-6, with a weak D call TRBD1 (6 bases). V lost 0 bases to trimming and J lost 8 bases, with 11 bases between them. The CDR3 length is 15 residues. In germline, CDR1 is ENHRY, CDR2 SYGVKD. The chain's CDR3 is CAISESVRGHSPLHF. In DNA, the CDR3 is TGTGCCATCAGTGAGTCGGTCAGGGGACATTCACCCCTCCACTTT.

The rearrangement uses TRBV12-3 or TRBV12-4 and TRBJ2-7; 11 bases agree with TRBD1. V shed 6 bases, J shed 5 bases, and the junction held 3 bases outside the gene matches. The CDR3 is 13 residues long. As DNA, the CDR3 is TGTGCCAGCAGCCGGACAGGGGGCCACGAGCAGTACTTC. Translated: CASSRTGGHEQYF.

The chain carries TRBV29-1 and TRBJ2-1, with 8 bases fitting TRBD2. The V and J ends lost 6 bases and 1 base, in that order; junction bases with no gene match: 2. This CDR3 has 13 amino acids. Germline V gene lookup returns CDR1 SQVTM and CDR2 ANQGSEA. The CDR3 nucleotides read TGCAGCGTAAGCGGGGGTTCCTACAATGAGCAGTTCTTC. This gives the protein CSVSGGSYNEQFF.

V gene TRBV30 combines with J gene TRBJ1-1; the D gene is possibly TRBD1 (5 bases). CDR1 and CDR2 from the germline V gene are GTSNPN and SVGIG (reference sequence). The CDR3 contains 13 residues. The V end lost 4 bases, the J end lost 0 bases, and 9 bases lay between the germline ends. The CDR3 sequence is CAWTQGLNTEAFF. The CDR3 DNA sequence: TGTGCCTGGACCCAGGGCTTGAACACTGAAGCTTTCTTT.

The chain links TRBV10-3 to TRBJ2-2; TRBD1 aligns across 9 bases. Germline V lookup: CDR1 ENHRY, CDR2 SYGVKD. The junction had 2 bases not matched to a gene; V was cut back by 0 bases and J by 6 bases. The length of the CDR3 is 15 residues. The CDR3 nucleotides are TGTGCCATCAGTGAGTCTAGACAGGGGGCCGGGGAGCTGTTTTTT. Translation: CAISESRQGAGELFF.

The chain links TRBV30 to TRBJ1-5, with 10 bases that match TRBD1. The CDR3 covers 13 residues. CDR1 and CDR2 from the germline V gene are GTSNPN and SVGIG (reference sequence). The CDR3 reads CAGGQGRDQPQHF. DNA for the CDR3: TGTGCGGGGGGACAGGGGCGGGATCAGCCCCAGCATTTT.

The CDR3 DNA reads as TGTGCCAGCAGCTTTCTCCCTATTGATACGCAGTATTTT. Amino acids: CASSFLPIDTQYF. The rearrangement uses TRBV5-4 and TRBJ2-3, with D unclear. The V end was cut by 2 bases, the J end by 6 bases, with 10 bases between. Germline lookup yields CDR1 SGHNT and CDR2 YYREEE (reference sequence). CDR3 length equals 13 residues.

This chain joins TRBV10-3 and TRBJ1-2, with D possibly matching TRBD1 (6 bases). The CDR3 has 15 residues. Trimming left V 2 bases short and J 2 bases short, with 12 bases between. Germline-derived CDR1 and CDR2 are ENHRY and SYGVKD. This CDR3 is CAISEGPGHNYGYTF. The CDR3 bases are TGTGCCATCAGTGAGGGTCCGGGACACAACTATGGCTACACCTTC.

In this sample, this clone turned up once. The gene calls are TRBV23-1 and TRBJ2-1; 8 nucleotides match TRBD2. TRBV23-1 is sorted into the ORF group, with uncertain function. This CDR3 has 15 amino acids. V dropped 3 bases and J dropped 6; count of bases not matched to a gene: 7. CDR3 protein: CASSHPRTSTNEQFF. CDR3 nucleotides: TGCGCCAGCAGTCACCCTCGGACTAGCACCAATGAGCAGTTCTTC.

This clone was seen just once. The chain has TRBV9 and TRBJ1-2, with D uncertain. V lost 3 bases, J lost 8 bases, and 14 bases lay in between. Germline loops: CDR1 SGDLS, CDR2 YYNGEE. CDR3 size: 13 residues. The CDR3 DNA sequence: TGTGCCAGCAGCGCCATCCCCTCGGAGGGCTACACCTTC. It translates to CASSAIPSEGYTF.

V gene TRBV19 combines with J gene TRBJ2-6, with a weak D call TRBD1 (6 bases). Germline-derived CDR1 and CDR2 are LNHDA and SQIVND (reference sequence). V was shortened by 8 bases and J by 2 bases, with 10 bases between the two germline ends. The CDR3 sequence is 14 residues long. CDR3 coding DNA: TGTGCCAGTCTTCAGGGGCCTGGGGCCAACGTCCTGACTTTC. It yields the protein CASLQGPGANVLTF. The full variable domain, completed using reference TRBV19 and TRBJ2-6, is DGGITQSPKYLFRKEGQNVTLSCEQNLNHDAMYWYRQDPGQGLRLIYYSQIVNDFQKGDIAEGYSVSREKKESFPLTVTSAQKNPTAFYLCASLQGPGANVLTFGAGSRLTVL.

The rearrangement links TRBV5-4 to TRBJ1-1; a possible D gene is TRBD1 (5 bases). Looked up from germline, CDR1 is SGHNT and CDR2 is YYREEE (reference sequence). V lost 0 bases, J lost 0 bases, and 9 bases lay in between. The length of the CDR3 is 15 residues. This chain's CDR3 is CASSLDRGMNTEAFF. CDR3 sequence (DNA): TGTGCCAGCAGCTTGGATCGGGGGATGAACACTGAAGCTTTCTTT.

The CDR3 DNA is TGTGCCAGCAGCCAAGCCAGAGGGCAGAAACTTGGCTACACCTTC. It specifies CASSQARGQKLGYTF. The V call is TRBV14, the J call TRBJ1-2; the D is unclear. The CDR3 is made up of 15 amino acids. Germline loops: CDR1 SGHDN, CDR2 FVKESK. Trimming removed 1 base at V and 7 bases at J, with 16 bases between.